The clone carrying this T cell receptor (beta chain) was counted ten times or more. Its antigen is still unknown. Through template switching, a universal primer site was introduced, and the cDNA contained unique molecular identifiers. Each CDR3 protein is one row after TCRdb ran MiXCR on the 5' RACE reads. The top ten clones hold 0.4% to 0.55% of a sample with 450,000 or so distinct CDR3 sequences, 13% to 15% of them seen once. These data belong to a study of identical twins. Findings and limits, study-wide: Insertions were reduced in abundant cord blood beta clonotypes but not in memory repertoires. Findings came from cross-sectional statistics, without long-term follow-up of donors.

Germline-derived CDR1 and CDR2 are SGHRS and YFSETQ. Trimming took 4 bases from V and 0 from J; bases not matched to a gene: 11. The CDR3 covers 17 residues. The sample was also linked to a second study, of yellow fever vaccine responses in identical twins. Turning to that study: Reportedly, twins showed a vaccine T cell response that looked partly convergent and partly personalized.

The sequence derives from a woman under 30 in good health. The chain couples TRBV5-1 to TRBJ2-3; TRBD1 aligns across 7 bases. Sequenced sample: CD4+ T cells sorted from blood. The CDR3 DNA follows: TGCGCCAGCAGCCTCTTGACAGGGAGCTTCAGCACAGATACGCAGTATTTT. Translated, it gives CASSLLTGSFSTDTQYF.